The 19 T cell receptor beta chains reported below all come from one sample, sequenced in a study of T cell changes during pregnancy in multiple sclerosis. The method was immunoSEQ multiplex PCR; TCRdb's version includes in-frame clones alone and lacks a portion of them. The table includes 65,000 to 85,000 clones, approximately 94% detected once. Sequenced here: CD4+ T cells from peripheral blood mononuclear cells, sampled before pregnancy. These receptors all come from a female donor with multiple sclerosis, enrolled in a pregnancy study.

The chain links TRBV28 to TRBJ2-7; possible D gene TRBD1, 6 bases. Germline CDR1 is MDHEN and CDR2 is SYDVKM. V dropped 7 bases and J dropped 2 bases, with 15 bases sitting between them. This CDR3 region has 14 residues. This chain's CDR3 is CASTTGGQTYEQYF. The CDR3 DNA is TGTGCCAGCACTACCGGTGGACAGACCTACGAGCAGTACTTC.

The chain links TRBV30 to TRBJ2-2, with D possibly being TRBD1 (5 bases). The V and J ends lost 4 bases and 1 base respectively, with 7 bases between them. Germline V gene sequence: CDR1 GTSNPN, CDR2 SVGIG (reference sequence). The CDR3 sequence is 13 residues long. The CDR3 loop reads CAWNQGNTGELFF. CDR3 nucleotide sequence: TGTGCCTGGAACCAGGGGAACACCGGGGAGCTGTTTTTT. The complete variable domain, with remaining parts taken from reference TRBV30 and TRBJ2-2, reads SQTIHQWPATLVQPVGSPLSLECTVEGTSNPNLYWYRQAAGRGLQLLFYSVGIGQISSEVPQNLSASRPQDRQFILSSKKLLLSDSGFYLCAWNQGNTGELFFGEGSRLTVL.

The genes are TRBV7-8 and TRBJ2-7, with 12 bases lining up with TRBD1. From germline, CDR1 is SGHVS and CDR2 FQNEAQ. This CDR3 has 16 amino acids. V shed 1 base, J shed 1 base, and the junction held 2 bases outside the gene matches. This CDR3 reads CASSLGDRGLSYEQYF. CDR3 nucleotide sequence: TGTGCCAGCAGCTTAGGGGACAGGGGGCTTTCCTACGAGCAGTACTTC.

The chain combines TRBV9 with TRBJ1-5; TRBD1 agrees at 9 bases. The J segment lost 3 bases and the V segment lost 4 bases, leaving 5 bases of the junction unmatched. The CDR3 is made up of 15 amino acids. Germline V gene sequence: CDR1 SGDLS, CDR2 YYNGEE. The CDR3: CASSPGTGLNQPQHF. The DNA for the CDR3 is TGTGCCAGCAGCCCCGGGACAGGGCTCAATCAGCCCCAGCATTTT.

The rearrangement links TRBV28 to TRBJ2-3; D not certain. The V end lost 2 bases, the J end lost 2 bases, and 5 bases lay between the germline ends. This CDR3 contains 13 residues. Per germline, CDR1 MDHEN and CDR2 SYDVKM. The CDR3 DNA sequence: TGTGCCAGCAGTTTAGCGGACACAGATACGCAGTATTTT. As protein: CASSLADTDTQYF.

The chain links TRBV9 to TRBJ1-1, with 11 bases fitting TRBD1. The CDR3 loop spans 18 amino acids. Per the germline V gene, CDR1 is SGDLS and CDR2 is YYNGEE. The trim removed 3 bases at V and 0 bases at J, leaving 10 bases unmatched. CDR3 in DNA: TGTGCCAGCAGCGAGGGGTCCGGGACAGGGGGTCTGAACACTGAAGCTTTCTTT. It yields the protein CASSEGSGTGGLNTEAFF.

This sequence joins TRBV27 and TRBJ2-2; the match to TRBD2 covers 11 bases. Trimming took 6 bases from V and 5 from J; bases not matched to a gene: 5. CDR1 is MNHEY and CDR2 is SMNVEV in the germline V gene (reference sequence). The CDR3 runs 15 residues. The CDR3 reads CASSDSGRVTGELFF. The CDR3, as DNA: TGTGCCAGCAGCGATAGCGGGAGGGTAACCGGGGAGCTGTTTTTT.

The chain employs TRBV2 and TRBJ2-5; 9 bases are a match to TRBD1. Germline lookup yields CDR1 SNHLY and CDR2 FYNNEI. This CDR3 region has 15 residues. Germline trimming cut 6 bases from V and 4 bases from J; bases unmatched to any gene: 9. This chain's CDR3 is CASRPRDRAGETQYF. CDR3 nucleotide sequence: TGTGCCAGCAGACCAAGGGACAGGGCGGGAGAGACCCAGTACTTC.

The genes are TRBV7-8 and TRBJ1-3; D perhaps matches TRBD1 (5 bases). The V gene's germline CDR1 is SGHVS and CDR2 FQNEAQ. There are 16 residues in the CDR3. Trimming left V 1 base short and J 2 bases short, with 12 bases between. The CDR3 sequence is CASSLGPRAPGNTIYF. Here the CDR3 DNA reads TGTGCCAGCAGCTTAGGGCCCAGGGCGCCTGGAAACACCATATATTTT.

Written as DNA, the CDR3 is TGTGCCTGGAGTCCGACTATCTCCTACGAGCAGTACTTC. This sequence encodes CAWSPTISYEQYF. The chain has TRBV30 and TRBJ2-7; tentative D call: TRBD2 (5 bases). CDR1 is GTSNPN, CDR2 SVGIG, per germline (reference sequence). V shed 2 bases and J shed 0 bases, with 8 bases lying between them. This CDR3 is 13 amino acids long.

Concerning this clone itself: The junction shows a germline mismatch at one end, possibly a read error. This rearrangement joins TRBV13 to TRBJ2-3; 8 positions match TRBD2. The CDR3 runs 16 residues. Germline V gives CDR1 PRHDT, CDR2 FYEKMQ (reference sequence). CDR3 bases: TGTGCCAGCAGCCTAGGAGGTAGCGGGGTCTCAGATACGCAGTATTTT. Translated, it gives CASSLGGSGVSDTQYF.

The V and J genes are TRBV29-1 and TRBJ2-7, with TRBD2 matching 7 bases. V lost 4 bases and J lost 5; bases outside the gene matches: 11. Germline V lookup: CDR1 SQVTM, CDR2 ANQGSEA. The CDR3 loop spans 14 amino acids. CDR3 nucleotides: TGCAGCGTTGCAGCGGTAGCGGGTGTCAACGAGCAGTACTTC. It codes for CSVAAVAGVNEQYF.

This clone has a single count. This chain links TRBV28 with TRBJ2-3; 11 bases match TRBD2. There are 16 residues in the CDR3. J was trimmed by 2 bases and V by 5 bases; bases with no gene match: 6. Germline V CDR1 and CDR2: MDHEN, SYDVKM. Here the CDR3 DNA reads TGTGCCAGCAGTCCAGCGGGACTAGCGGCCACAGATACGCAGTATTTT. This codes for CASSPAGLAATDTQYF.

This clone was counted once. The rearrangement joins TRBV10-3 to TRBJ2-3, with D unresolved. The CDR3 runs to 13 residues. V lost 4 bases and J lost 4, with 9 bases in between. Per germline, CDR1 ENHRY and CDR2 SYGVKD. Here the CDR3 reads CAISGPTADTQYF. CDR3 DNA: TGTGCCATCAGTGGCCCCACGGCAGATACGCAGTATTTT.

This clone was recorded once. The chain links TRBV7-2 to TRBJ1-1, with 10 bases fitting TRBD1. The CDR3 loop spans 15 amino acids. Germline values: CDR1 SGHTA, CDR2 FQGNSA. Germline trimming cut 5 bases from V and 6 bases from J; bases unmatched to any gene: 9. The CDR3 DNA is TGTGCCAGCAGCCGCCCCGGGACAGGGGTTGCTGAAGCTTTCTTT. This encodes CASSRPGTGVAEAFF.

This sequence joins TRBV28 and TRBJ1-3, with TRBD1 matching over 10 bases. The length of the CDR3 is 14 residues. Germline lookup yields CDR1 MDHEN and CDR2 SYDVKM. The ends lost 3 bases at V and 8 bases at J; junction bases unmatched: 4. The CDR3 region has the DNA TGTGCCAGCAGTTTCCCAGGACAGGGGGACACCATATATTTT. Encoded protein: CASSFPGQGDTIYF.

V usage is TRBV7-2 and J usage is TRBJ1-1; a possible D gene is TRBD1 (5 bases). V lost 3 bases and J 5 bases, leaving 10 bases between the germline ends. The CDR3 is 13 amino acids. CDR1 and CDR2 (germline): SGHTA, FQGNSA. In DNA form, the CDR3 reads TGTGCCAGCAGCTTGGACATACGAACTGAAGCTTTCTTT. This gives the protein CASSLDIRTEAFF.

This chain links TRBV9 with TRBJ1-1, with TRBD1 matching over 10 bases. The CDR3 length is 15 residues. CDR1 SGDLS and CDR2 YYNGEE come from the germline V gene. V dropped 1 base and J dropped 3; count of bases not matched to a gene: 3. DNA for the CDR3: TGTGCCAGCAGCGTATCCGGGACAGGGGACACTGAAGCTTTCTTT. This encodes CASSVSGTGDTEAFF.

This clone was counted between two and nine times. The genes are TRBV5-5 and TRBJ1-4; 7 nucleotides match TRBD1. CDR1 SGHKS and CDR2 YYEKEE come from the germline V gene (reference sequence). J gave up 7 bases and V 2 bases, and 8 bases lay outside the gene matches. The CDR3 extends over 15 amino acids. This chain's CDR3 is CASSFVGGAGEKLFF. CDR3 bases: TGTGCCAGCAGCTTCGTAGGGGGCGCGGGTGAAAAACTGTTTTTT.